These T cell receptor beta chains were read from a single sample in a study of cytomegalovirus exposure and HLA in healthy donors. The data were produced by immunoSEQ multiplex PCR, yet TCRdb's version contains in-frame clones alone and is incomplete. The table lists about 160,000 clones, about 83% of them singletons. Material for sequencing was PBMCs. The receptor set was obtained from a woman aged 30 to 39 in good health and CMV-seronegative. Both conserved end residues are part of each CDR3. Fields, in order: D gene, V gene, J gene, CDR3 DNA, CDR3 protein. The D gene is left open where the match is weak.

TRBD2	TRBV11-3	TRBJ2-1	TGTGCCAGCAGCCCTCGGGGGGACGGCAATGAGCAGTTCTTC	CASSPRGDGNEQFF
TRBD2	TRBV19	TRBJ2-2	TGTGCCAGTAGTATATGGCGGGAGGCAACCACCGGGGAGCTGTTTTTT	CASSIWREATTGELFF
TRBD1	TRBV15	TRBJ2-7	TGTGCCACCAGCTCCAGGGGGCGAGGTATCTACGAGCAGTACTTC	CATSSRGRGIYEQYF
TRBD2	TRBV19	TRBJ2-5	TGTGCCAGTAGTTCTAGCGGGAGCCGGGAGACCCAGTACTTC	CASSSSGSRETQYF
TRBD1	TRBV7-8	TRBJ1-2	TGTGCCAGCAGCCTCTCGGGACAGGGGAACTATGGCTACACCTTC	CASSLSGQGNYGYTF
TRBD2	TRBV19	TRBJ2-7	TGTGCCAGTAGTGTACTGGGACTAGCGGGAGGGCCCCACGAGCAGTACTTC	CASSVLGLAGGPHEQYF
.	TRBV2	TRBJ2-2	TGTGCCAGCAGTGAGTCAGCGAACACCGGGGAGCTGTTTTTT	CASSESANTGELFF
.	TRBV10-3	TRBJ1-1	TGTGCCATCCAGGAACCAGGGAACACTGAAGCTTTCTTT	CAIQEPGNTEAFF
.	TRBV5-8	TRBJ2-7	TGTGCCAGCAGCTTGGGGAGTGGTGAGCAGTACTTC	CASSLGSGEQYF
TRBD1	TRBV28	TRBJ2-1	TGTGCCAGCAGTGGCGGACAGGGGACCTACAATGAGCAGTTCTTC	CASSGGQGTYNEQFF
TRBD1	TRBV19	TRBJ2-1	TGTGCCAGTACCCCAGGGACAGGGGTCAATGAGCAGTTCTTC	CASTPGTGVNEQFF
.	TRBV9	TRBJ1-4	TGTGCCAGCAGCGTAGGAGCCAGGGTGGACGAAAAACTGTTTTTT	CASSVGARVDEKLFF